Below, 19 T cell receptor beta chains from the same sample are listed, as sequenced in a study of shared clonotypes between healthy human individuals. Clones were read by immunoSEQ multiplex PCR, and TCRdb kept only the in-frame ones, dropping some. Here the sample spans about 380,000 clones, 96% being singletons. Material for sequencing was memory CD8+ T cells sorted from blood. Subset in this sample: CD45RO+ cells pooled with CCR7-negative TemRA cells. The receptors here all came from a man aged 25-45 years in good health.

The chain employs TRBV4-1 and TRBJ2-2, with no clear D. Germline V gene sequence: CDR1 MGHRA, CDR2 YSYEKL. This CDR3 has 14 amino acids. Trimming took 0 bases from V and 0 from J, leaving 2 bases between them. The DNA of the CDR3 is TGCGCCAGCAGCCAAGAGTCGAACACCGGGGAGCTGTTTTTT. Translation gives CASSQESNTGELFF.

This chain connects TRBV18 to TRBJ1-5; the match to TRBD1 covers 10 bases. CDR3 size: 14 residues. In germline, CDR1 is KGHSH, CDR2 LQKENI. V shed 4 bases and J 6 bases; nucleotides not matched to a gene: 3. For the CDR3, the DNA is TGTGCCAGCTCACGACAGGGGGCGGTTCAGCCCCAGCATTTT. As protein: CASSRQGAVQPQHF.

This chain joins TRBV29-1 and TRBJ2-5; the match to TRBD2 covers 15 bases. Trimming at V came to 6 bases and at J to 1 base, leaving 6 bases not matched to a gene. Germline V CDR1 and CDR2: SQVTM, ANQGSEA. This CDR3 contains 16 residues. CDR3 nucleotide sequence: TGCAGCGTCGCCTCGGGACTAGCGGGAGGCCAAGAGACCCAGTACTTC. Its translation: CSVASGLAGGQETQYF.

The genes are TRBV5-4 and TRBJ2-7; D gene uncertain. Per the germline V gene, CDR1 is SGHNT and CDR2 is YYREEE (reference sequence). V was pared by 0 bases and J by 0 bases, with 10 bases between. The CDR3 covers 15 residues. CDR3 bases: TGTGCCAGCAGCTTGGGTGGGGTGAGCTCCTACGAGCAGTACTTC. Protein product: CASSLGGVSSYEQYF.

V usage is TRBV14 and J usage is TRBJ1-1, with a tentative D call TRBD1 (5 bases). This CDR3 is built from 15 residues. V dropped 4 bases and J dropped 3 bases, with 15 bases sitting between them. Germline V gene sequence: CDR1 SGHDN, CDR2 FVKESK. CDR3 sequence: CASSPLGGVDTEAFF. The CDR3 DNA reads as TGTGCCAGCAGCCCACTGGGGGGAGTTGACACTGAAGCTTTCTTT.

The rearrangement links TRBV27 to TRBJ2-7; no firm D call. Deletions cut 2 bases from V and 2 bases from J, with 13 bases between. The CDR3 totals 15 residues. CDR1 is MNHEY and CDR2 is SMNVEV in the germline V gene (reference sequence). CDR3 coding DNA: TGTGCCAGCAGTTTAAAGGGTAACCAAGCCTACGAGCAGTACTTC. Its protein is CASSLKGNQAYEQYF.

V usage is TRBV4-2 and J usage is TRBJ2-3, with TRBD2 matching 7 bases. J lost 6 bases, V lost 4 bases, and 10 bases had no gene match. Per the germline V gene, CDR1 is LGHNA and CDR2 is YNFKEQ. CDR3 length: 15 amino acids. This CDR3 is CASSLQKIGGDTQYF. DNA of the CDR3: TGTGCCAGCAGCCTACAGAAAATCGGGGGGGATACGCAGTATTTT.

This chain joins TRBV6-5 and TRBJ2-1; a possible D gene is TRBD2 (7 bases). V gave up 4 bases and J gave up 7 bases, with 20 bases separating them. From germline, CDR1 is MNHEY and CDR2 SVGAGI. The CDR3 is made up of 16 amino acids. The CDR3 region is CASSSPLGRGFNEQFF. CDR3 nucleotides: TGTGCCAGCAGTTCCCCCTTAGGGAGGGGGTTTAATGAGCAGTTCTTC.

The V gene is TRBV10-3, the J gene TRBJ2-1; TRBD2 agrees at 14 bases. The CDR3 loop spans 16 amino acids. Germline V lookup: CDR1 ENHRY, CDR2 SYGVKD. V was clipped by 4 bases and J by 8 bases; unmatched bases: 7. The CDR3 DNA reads TGTGCCATCAGTGGGTTCGGGACTAGCGGGAGCTATGAGCAGTTCTTC. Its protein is CAISGFGTSGSYEQFF.

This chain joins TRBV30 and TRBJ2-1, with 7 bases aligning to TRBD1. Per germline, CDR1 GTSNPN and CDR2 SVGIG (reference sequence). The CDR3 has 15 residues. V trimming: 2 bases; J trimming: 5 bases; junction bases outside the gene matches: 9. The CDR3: CAWSSIDRVDNEQFF. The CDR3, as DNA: TGTGCCTGGAGTAGTATTGACAGGGTTGACAATGAGCAGTTCTTC.

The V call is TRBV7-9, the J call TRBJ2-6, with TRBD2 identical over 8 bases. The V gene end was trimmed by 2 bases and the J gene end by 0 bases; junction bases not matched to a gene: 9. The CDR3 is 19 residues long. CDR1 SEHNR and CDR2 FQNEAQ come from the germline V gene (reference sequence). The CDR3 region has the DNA TGTGCCAGCAGCTTAACCACGGGACTAGATCTCTCTGGGGCCAACGTCCTGACTTTC. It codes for CASSLTTGLDLSGANVLTF.

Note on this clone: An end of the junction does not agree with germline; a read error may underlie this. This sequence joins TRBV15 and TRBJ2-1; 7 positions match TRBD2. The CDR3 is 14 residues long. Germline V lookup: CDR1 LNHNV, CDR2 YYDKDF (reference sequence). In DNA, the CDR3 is TGTGCCACCAGAAGAGATATCGGGGGGAATGAGCAGTTCTTC. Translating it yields CATRRDIGGNEQFF. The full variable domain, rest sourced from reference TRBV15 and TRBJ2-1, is DAMVIQNPRYQVTQFGKPVTLSCSQTLNHNVMYWYQQKSSQAPKLLFHYYDKDFNNEADTPDNFQSRRPNTSFCFLDIRSPGLGDTAMYLCATRRDIGGNEQFFGPGTRLTVL.

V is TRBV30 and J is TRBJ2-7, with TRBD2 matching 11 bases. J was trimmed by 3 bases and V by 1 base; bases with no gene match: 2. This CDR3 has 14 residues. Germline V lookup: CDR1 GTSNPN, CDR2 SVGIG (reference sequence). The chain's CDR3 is CAWSGGLADYEQYF. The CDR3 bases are TGTGCCTGGAGTGGGGGACTAGCGGACTACGAGCAGTACTTC. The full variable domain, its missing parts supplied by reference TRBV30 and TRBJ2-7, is SQTIHQWPATLVQPVGSPLSLECTVEGTSNPNLYWYRQAAGRGLQLLFYSVGIGQISSEVPQNLSASRPQDRQFILSSKKLLLSDSGFYLCAWSGGLADYEQYFGPGTRLTVT.

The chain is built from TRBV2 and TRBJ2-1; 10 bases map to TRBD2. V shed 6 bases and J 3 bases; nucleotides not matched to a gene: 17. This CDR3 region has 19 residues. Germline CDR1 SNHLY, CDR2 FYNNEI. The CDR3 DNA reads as TGTGCCAGCAGCCACCACTCCCCTAGCGGGAGCTCCCTCTACAATGAGCAGTTCTTC. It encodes CASSHHSPSGSSLYNEQFF.

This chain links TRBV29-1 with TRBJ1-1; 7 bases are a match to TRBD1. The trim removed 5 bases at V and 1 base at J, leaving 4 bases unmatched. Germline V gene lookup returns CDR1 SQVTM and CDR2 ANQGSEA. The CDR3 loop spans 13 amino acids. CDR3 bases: TGCAGCGTTTCCACAGGGGCGAACACTGAAGCTTTCTTT. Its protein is CSVSTGANTEAFF.

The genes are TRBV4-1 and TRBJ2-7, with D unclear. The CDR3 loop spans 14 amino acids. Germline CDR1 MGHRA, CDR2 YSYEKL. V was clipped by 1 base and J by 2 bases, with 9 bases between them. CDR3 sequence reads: CASSQGLPPYEQYF. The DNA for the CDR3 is TGCGCCAGCAGCCAAGGCTTACCCCCCTACGAGCAGTACTTC.

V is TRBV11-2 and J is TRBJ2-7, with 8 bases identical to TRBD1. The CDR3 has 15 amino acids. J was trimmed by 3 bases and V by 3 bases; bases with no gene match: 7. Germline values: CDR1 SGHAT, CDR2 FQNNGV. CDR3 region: CASSLGTGMYYEQYF. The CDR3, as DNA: TGTGCCAGCAGCTTGGGGACAGGCATGTACTACGAGCAGTACTTC.

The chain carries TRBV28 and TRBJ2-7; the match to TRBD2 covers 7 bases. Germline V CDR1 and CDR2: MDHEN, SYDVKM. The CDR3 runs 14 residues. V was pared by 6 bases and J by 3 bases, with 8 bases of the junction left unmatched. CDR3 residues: CASSPPPGGYEQYF. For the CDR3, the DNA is TGTGCCAGCAGCCCCCCTCCGGGAGGCTACGAGCAGTACTTC.

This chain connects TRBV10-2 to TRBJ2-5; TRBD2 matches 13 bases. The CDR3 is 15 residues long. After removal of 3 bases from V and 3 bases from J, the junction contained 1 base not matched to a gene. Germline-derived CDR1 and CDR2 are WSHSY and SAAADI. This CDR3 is CASSDGLAGEETQYF. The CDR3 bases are TGCGCCAGCAGTGATGGACTAGCGGGAGAAGAGACCCAGTACTTC.